Shown below are 17 T cell receptor beta chains from a single sample sequenced in a study of cytomegalovirus exposure and HLA in healthy donors (dated by TCRdb to between 2016 and 2019). Libraries were constructed by the immunoSEQ multiplex PCR assay. For the multiplex PCR, a mixture combining 60 forward primers for TCR Vbeta segments and 13 reverse primers for TCR Jbeta segments was used. TCRdb took over this immuneACCESS table, retaining in-frame rearrangements with V and J assigned. Such tables are incomplete; in checked studies, under half of the missing clones stem from an unresolved V gene, and the remainder is unexplained. A total of around 150,000 clones appear in this sample, roughly 72% of them only once. The ten largest make up around 2.2% of the sample. Sequenced: PBMCs. The receptors stem from a man aged 35 to 55 in good health and CMV-seronegative.

Note on this clone: The junction and the germline gene differ at one end; a read error may be behind it. The V and J genes are TRBV7-9 and TRBJ2-3; TRBD2 agrees at 12 bases. Germline V lookup: CDR1 SEHNR, CDR2 FQNEAQ (reference sequence). The CDR3 is made up of 15 amino acids. DNA for the CDR3: TGTGCCAGCAGCCTAGCGGGAGGGCCAGCAGATACGCAGTATTTT. This sequence encodes CASSLAGGPADTQYF.

This clone was seen once. Written as DNA, the CDR3 is TGTGCCGTCAAGGGGGGACAGCCCTACAATGAGCAGTTCTTC. Its protein is CAVKGGQPYNEQFF. The chain couples TRBV19 to TRBJ2-1; maybe TRBD1 (7 bases). This CDR3 spans 14 amino acids. V lost 11 bases to trimming and J lost 2 bases, with 16 bases between them. Germline values: CDR1 LNHDA, CDR2 SQIVND (reference sequence). Together with reference TRBV19 and TRBJ2-1, the CDR3 gives the full variable domain: DGGITQSPKYLFRKEGQNVTLSCEQNLNHDAMYWYRQDPGQGLRLIYYSQIVNDFQKGDIAEGYSVSREKKESFPLTVTSAQKNPTAFYLCAVKGGQPYNEQFFGPGTRLTVL.

The chain joins TRBV11-2 to TRBJ2-5; no firm D call. The CDR3 is 13 amino acids. Germline CDR1 SGHAT, CDR2 FQNNGV. Deletions cut 0 bases from V and 5 bases from J, with 7 bases between. The CDR3 loop is CASSLEPVETQYF. The CDR3 nucleotides are TGTGCCAGCAGCTTAGAACCAGTCGAGACCCAGTACTTC.

This chain links TRBV5-6 with TRBJ2-7; D is undetermined. Trimming removed 2 bases from V and 6 bases from J, with 9 bases in between. This CDR3 has 12 amino acids. Germline V gene lookup returns CDR1 SGHDT and CDR2 YYEEEE. The CDR3 loop reads CASSFTPGEQYF. CDR3 coding DNA: TGTGCCAGCAGCTTTACCCCAGGCGAGCAGTACTTC.

The chain joins TRBV28 to TRBJ2-1, with D possibly being TRBD2 (6 bases). Germline loops: CDR1 MDHEN, CDR2 SYDVKM. CDR3 length equals 17 residues. The V end lost 3 bases, the J end lost 4 bases, and 19 bases lay between the germline ends. CDR3 loop: CASSFPSGREYYNEQFF. CDR3 nucleotides: TGTGCCAGCAGTTTCCCCTCCGGCCGGGAGTATTACAATGAGCAGTTCTTC.

The CDR3 DNA follows: TGTGCCAGCAGCTTAGACGGGTTTAATTCACCCCTCCACTTT. Its translation is CASSLDGFNSPLHF. This chain links TRBV7-2 with TRBJ1-6; D gene uncertain. From germline, CDR1 is SGHTA and CDR2 FQGNSA. The CDR3 is 14 amino acids. V lost 1 base and J lost 6, with 7 bases in between.

Remarks on this clone: A read error may account for a junction end that differs from germline. The chain links TRBV7-9 to TRBJ1-1; weak D call: TRBD1 (5 bases). This CDR3 contains 12 residues. Germline V gene data show CDR1 as SEHNR and CDR2 as FQNEAQ (reference sequence). CDR3 sequence reads: CSSSLDSPEAFF. The CDR3 nucleotides are TGTTCCAGCAGCCTTGACAGTCCTGAAGCTTTCTTT.

The chain joins TRBV27 to TRBJ2-6, with D maybe TRBD2 (5 bases). Trimming pared 2 bases from V and 4 bases from J, leaving 12 bases between. Germline CDR1 and CDR2: MNHEY and SMNVEV (reference sequence). This CDR3 has 16 residues. CDR3 bases: TGTGCCAGCAGTTTACGAGGGCACTCGGGGGCCAACGTCCTGACTTTC. This codes for CASSLRGHSGANVLTF.

V gene TRBV28 combines with J gene TRBJ2-7; 9 nucleotides line up with TRBD1. This CDR3 region has 15 residues. V lost 5 bases, J lost 7 bases, and 12 bases stayed unmatched. The germline V gene encodes CDR1 MDHEN and CDR2 SYDVKM. Written as DNA, the CDR3 is TGTGCCAGCAGTCCCGCCCGGGACAGGGATAATGAGCAGTACTTC. Amino acids: CASSPARDRDNEQYF.

V usage is TRBV29-1 and J usage is TRBJ1-1; TRBD1 matches at 9 bases. Germline-derived CDR1 and CDR2 are SQVTM and ANQGSEA. This CDR3 contains 15 residues. The trim removed 1 base at V and 3 bases at J, leaving 6 bases unmatched. CDR3 bases: TGCAGCGTTGAAGGGGGACAGGGTTCTTACACTGAAGCTTTCTTT. Translated, it gives CSVEGGQGSYTEAFF.

The chain is built from TRBV4-1 and TRBJ2-3, with 7 bases identical to TRBD2. The germline V gene has CDR1 MGHRA and CDR2 YSYEKL. The CDR3 is 15 residues long. After removal of 0 bases from V and 5 bases from J, the junction contained 5 bases not matched to a gene. The CDR3 loop is CASSQDGGGEDTQYF. The CDR3 nucleotides are TGCGCCAGCAGCCAAGATGGCGGGGGTGAAGATACGCAGTATTTT.

V gene TRBV5-1 combines with J gene TRBJ2-5; D is possibly TRBD2 (5 bases). V lost 0 bases, J lost 1 base, and 10 bases lay in between. The CDR3 sequence is 15 residues long. Germline V gene sequence: CDR1 SGHRS, CDR2 YFSETQ. The CDR3 DNA reads TGCGCCAGCAGCTTGGCCGGGGTCCCCCAAGAGACCCAGTACTTC. Protein sequence: CASSLAGVPQETQYF. The whole variable domain, remainder taken from reference TRBV5-1 and TRBJ2-5, is KAGVTQTPRYLIKTRGQQVTLSCSPISGHRSVSWYQQTPGQGLQFLFEYFSETQRNKGNFPGRFSGRQFSNSRSEMNVSTLELGDSALYLCASSLAGVPQETQYFGPGTRLLVL.

V is TRBV19 and J is TRBJ2-5; D gene uncertain. The CDR3 is 10 residues long. From germline, CDR1 is LNHDA and CDR2 SQIVND (reference sequence). V lost 9 bases, J lost 6 bases, and 8 bases lay in between. CDR3 coding DNA: TGTGCCAGCCCTTTCCAGACCCAGTACTTC. Its protein is CASPFQTQYF. The full variable domain, rest sourced from reference TRBV19 and TRBJ2-5, is DGGITQSPKYLFRKEGQNVTLSCEQNLNHDAMYWYRQDPGQGLRLIYYSQIVNDFQKGDIAEGYSVSREKKESFPLTVTSAQKNPTAFYLCASPFQTQYFGPGTRLLVL.

Comments on this clone: Relative to the germline gene, one junction end is altered; a read error may explain this. This chain's CDR3 is CASSLETGLNGGYPF. CDR3 DNA: TGCGCCAGCAGCTTAGAGACGGGCCTAAATGGGGGCTACCCCTTC. V usage is TRBV5-1 and J usage is TRBJ1-2; a weak D match, TRBD1 (6 bases). The germline CDR1 and CDR2 sequences are SGHRS and YFSETQ. The CDR3 totals 15 residues.

To note about this clone: The junction shows a germline mismatch at one end, possibly a read error. The rearrangement joins TRBV9 to TRBJ2-7; D is perhaps TRBD2 (6 bases). The length of the CDR3 is 15 residues. The germline gives CDR1 SGDLS, CDR2 YYNGEE. DNA for the CDR3: TGTGCCAGCAGCGTGAGTCTGGGCGGGGAGTACGGGCAGTACTTC. This sequence encodes CASSVSLGGEYGQYF.

The chain joins TRBV6-1 to TRBJ2-3; 13 positions agree with TRBD2. The CDR3 has 15 residues. The V and J ends lost 6 bases and 4 bases, in that order; junction bases with no gene match: 4. Germline V gives CDR1 MNHNS, CDR2 SASEGT. The DNA of the CDR3 is TGTGCCAGCAGGGGACTAGCGGGGTTCCCAGATACGCAGTATTTT. Amino acid sequence: CASRGLAGFPDTQYF.

The chain carries TRBV18 and TRBJ2-5, with TRBD2 matching over 9 bases. This CDR3 region has 16 residues. J was trimmed by 2 bases and V by 2 bases; bases with no gene match: 6. The germline V gene encodes CDR1 KGHSH and CDR2 LQKENI. Here the CDR3 DNA reads TGTGCCAGCTCACCAAATCCAGCGGGGGGTCAAGAGACCCAGTACTTC. It codes for CASSPNPAGGQETQYF.